This T cell receptor (beta chain) was sequenced during a study of molecular identifiers for immune sequencing clone quantification. Whole-study findings and limits: Sharing of a barcode by identical TCR molecules could cause highly expanded clone sizes to be underestimated.

This clonotype was found many times. What it binds is unknown. Sorting isolated naive CD8 T cells as CD8+CD4-CCR7+CD45RA+ events. Preparation methods for the bulk TCR libraries were those previously described, with listed TCR primers. TCRdb analysed the PCR reads with MiXCR anew, one entry per CDR3 protein. This table has under 650,000 distinct CDR3 sequences, just under 20% appearing once. What was sequenced was naive CD8+ T cells from blood, with Jurkat cell RNA spiked in. Subset reported: FACS-sorted CD8+CD4-CCR7+CD45RA+ naive T cells. This sequence originates from a human donor in good health. Some libraries in this study had Jurkat cell RNA spiked in.

Here the CDR3 DNA reads TGTGCCTGGAGTTGGACCACAGATACGCAGTATTTT. Encoded protein: CAWSWTTDTQYF. The V gene is TRBV30, the J gene TRBJ2-3, with no clear D. Germline V gene data show CDR1 as GTSNPN and CDR2 as SVGIG (reference sequence). Trimming shortened V by 2 bases and J by 2 bases, and 5 bases separated the two germline ends. CDR3 length: 12 residues.